This T cell receptor beta chain appears in the sequencing data of a study of Graves' ophthalmopathy and Graves' hyperthyroidism. Overall study findings and caveats: The model achieved approximately 71% sensitivity and 72% to 75% specificity for ophthalmopathy progression.

RNA transcripts were the template, and TCR beta CDR3 regions were amplified from them. First-round RT-PCR with HTBI primers preceded a second-round multiplex PCR. In TCRdb, the multiplex PCR reads were re-called with MiXCR into one record per CDR3 protein. Among roughly 300,000 distinct CDR3 sequences listed, about 17% were seen once. In regard to this clonotype: Its antigen is as yet unknown.

CDR3 length equals 14 residues. The ends were cut back, 2 bases at V and 3 bases at J, with 11 bases in the middle. Specimen: peripheral blood. This receptor was identified in an adult man with Graves' ophthalmopathy. This chain uses TRBV12-3 or TRBV12-4 with TRBJ2-7, with a possible D match to TRBD2 (6 bases). DNA for the CDR3: TGTGCCAGCAGTTTATTTGGGCGGGGCTACGAGCAGTACTTC. Residues: CASSLFGRGYEQYF.